This TCR beta chain came from a study of Tregs in tolerant kidney transplant recipients. Study-wide results and limits: Few patients were studied, so findings need validation in larger groups. Tregs expanded with activated donor B cells seemed most donor-specific. Biological reproducibility was not directly addressed, but technical replication error appeared minimal.

The CDR3 consists of 18 residues. Trimming at V came to 3 bases and at J to 2 bases, leaving 14 bases not matched to a gene. From germline, CDR1 is SGHAT and CDR2 FQNNGV. Unstimulated regulatory T cells (CD4+CD25+CD127-), CD4+CD25- non-regulatory cells, CD4 and CD8 cells were FACS-sorted from thawed PBMCs. Remarks on this clone: Its antigen is not known.

Using immunoSEQ multiplex PCR, the repertoire was profiled, and TCRdb retains in-frame clones only, with some absent. The data contain tens of thousands of clones, 85% to 95% of them singletons. The receptor's source is a human donor in good health. This chain uses TRBV11-2 with TRBJ1-2; 8 nucleotides match TRBD1. Sequencing was done on a sample of CD8+ T cells from blood. Here the CDR3 reads CASSLGGGGQGANYGYTF. As DNA, the CDR3 is TGTGCCAGCAGCTTGGGTGGGGGAGGACAGGGAGCAAACTATGGCTACACCTTC.